This record looks at one TCR beta chain sequence and its context. The sample originates from a study of CD8 T cells in ankylosing spondylitis. TCRdb reanalysed the 5' RACE reads using MiXCR and keeps one entry per CDR3 protein. This sample has some 92,000 distinct CDR3 sequences, with about 27% found just once. This CDR3 contains 15 residues. Trimming cost V 6 bases and J 3 bases; bases outside gene matches: 5. From germline, CDR1 is SGHRS and CDR2 YFSETQ. The chain employs TRBV5-1 and TRBJ2-7; TRBD2 agrees at 14 bases. This clonotype was sampled from a male donor with ankylosing spondylitis or in good health (not recorded which). Sequenced material: blood, either unsorted or a sorted T cell fraction (not recorded which). CDR3 bases: TGCGCCAGCACCACGACTAGCGGGAGGGTCTACGAGCAGTACTTC. Translated, it gives CASTTTSGRVYEQYF.